A single sample gave rise to the 26 T cell receptor beta chains below, sequenced in a study of blood T cell repertoires in COVID-19. The table came from immunoSEQ multiplex PCR; TCRdb's copy has only in-frame clones and leaves some out. The top ten clones hold 20% to 25% of a sample with roughly 73,000 clones, around 81% of them seen once. The specimen sequenced was peripheral blood. The receptor set was obtained from a woman in her sixties or seventies with acute or convalescent COVID-19.

This clone was seen many times. The chain joins TRBV5-1 to TRBJ2-2; D remains unclear. Germline V gene lookup returns CDR1 SGHRS and CDR2 YFSETQ. Deletions cut 3 bases from V and 1 base from J, with 10 bases between. The CDR3 contains 15 residues. The CDR3 DNA reads TGCGCCAGCAGCTCTGCCCAGCGGAACACCGGGGAGCTGTTTTTT. It codes for CASSSAQRNTGELFF.

J is TRBJ1-2 and V is TRBV9; 9 bases agree with TRBD1. Trimming at V came to 5 bases and at J to 11 bases, leaving 19 bases not matched to a gene. The CDR3 runs to 16 residues. Germline V gene sequence: CDR1 SGDLS, CDR2 YYNGEE. Written as DNA, the CDR3 is TGTGCCAGCAGTCTCGAACCGGGACAGGGAGGGTTGAGGTACACCTTC. This codes for CASSLEPGQGGLRYTF. The variable domain in full, with the rest retrieved from reference TRBV9 and TRBJ1-2, is DSGVTQTPKHLITATGQRVTLRCSPRSGDLSVYWYQQSLDQGLQFLIQYYNGEERAKGNILERFSAQQFPDLHSELNLSSLELGDSALYFCASSLEPGQGGLRYTFGSGTRLTVV.

The chain carries TRBV5-1 and TRBJ2-5, with D possibly TRBD2 on 6 matching bases. In germline, CDR1 is SGHRS, CDR2 YFSETQ. This CDR3 has 11 amino acids. Trimming pared 4 bases from V and 5 bases from J, leaving 6 bases between. For the CDR3, the DNA is TGCGCCAGCAGCGGGGGGGAGACCCAGTACTTC. Protein sequence: CASSGGETQYF.

J is TRBJ2-1 and V is TRBV5-1, with 7 positions matching TRBD1. CDR1 is SGHRS, CDR2 YFSETQ, per germline. The CDR3 is 14 residues long. J gave up 10 bases and V 3 bases, and 10 bases lay outside the gene matches. The CDR3 DNA sequence: TGCGCCAGCAGCTACCGGGCCTTAGGGGGCGAGCAGTTCTTC. Its translation is CASSYRALGGEQFF. Looking up the rest from reference TRBV5-1 and TRBJ2-1 gives the full variable domain: KAGVTQTPRYLIKTRGQQVTLSCSPISGHRSVSWYQQTPGQGLQFLFEYFSETQRNKGNFPGRFSGRQFSNSRSEMNVSTLELGDSALYLCASSYRALGGEQFFGPGTRLTVL.

This clone occurred a few times. The chain couples TRBV7-2 to TRBJ2-7; TRBD1 agrees at 7 bases. The CDR3 has 15 amino acids. Germline CDR1 is SGHTA and CDR2 is FQGNSA. The V segment lost 4 bases and the J segment 5 bases; nucleotides outside the gene matches: 11. CDR3 sequence reads: CASSSSRGFFNEQYF. CDR3 coding DNA: TGTGCCAGCAGCTCAAGCAGGGGGTTCTTCAACGAGCAGTACTTC.

The V and J genes are TRBV14 and TRBJ1-2; maybe TRBD1 (5 bases). The germline CDR1 and CDR2 sequences are SGHDN and FVKESK. The CDR3 extends over 16 amino acids. Trimming left V 0 bases short and J 7 bases short, with 18 bases between. The CDR3 here is CASSQDMGMGGRGYTF. The CDR3 DNA reads as TGTGCCAGCAGCCAAGATATGGGGATGGGGGGACGTGGCTACACCTTC. Full variable domain (rest looked up from reference TRBV14 and TRBJ1-2): EAGVTQFPSHSVIEKGQTVTLRCDPISGHDNLYWYRRVMGKEIKFLLHFVKESKQDESGMPNNRFLAERTGGTYSTLKVQPAELEDSGVYFCASSQDMGMGGRGYTFGSGTRLTVV.

This clone was seen only a few times. The chain links TRBV24-1 to TRBJ2-7; TRBD2 matches at 13 bases. Per germline, CDR1 KGHDR and CDR2 SFDVKD. The CDR3 sequence is 17 residues long. The V and J ends lost 12 bases and 4 bases, in that order; junction bases with no gene match: 17. The DNA for the CDR3 is TGTGCCTCCGAAGCAGCAATCGGGACTAGCGGGAAATACGAGCAGTACTTC. It yields the protein CASEAAIGTSGKYEQYF.

The gene calls are TRBV6-5 and TRBJ2-7, with 9 positions matching TRBD1. Germline V gives CDR1 MNHEY, CDR2 SVGAGI. J gave up 10 bases and V 4 bases, and 8 bases lay outside the gene matches. CDR3 size: 13 residues. CDR3 protein: CASSSSRQGGQYF. The CDR3 bases are TGTGCCAGCAGTTCTTCCCGACAGGGGGGACAGTACTTC.

The chain has TRBV27 and TRBJ1-5, with D perhaps TRBD1 (6 bases). The CDR3 length is 14 residues. V shed 4 bases and J shed 7 bases, with 14 bases lying between them. Germline assignment: CDR1 MNHEY and CDR2 SMNVEV (reference sequence). The CDR3 spells CASSYRPGVQPQHF. CDR3 DNA: TGTGCCAGCAGTTACCGGCCAGGGGTCCAGCCCCAGCATTTT.

The rearrangement links TRBV5-4 to TRBJ2-2; D is possibly TRBD2 (6 bases). This CDR3 has 16 residues. V was pared by 7 bases and J by 2 bases, with 18 bases between. Per germline, CDR1 SGHNT and CDR2 YYREEE (reference sequence). CDR3 in DNA: TGTGCCAGCGGGGGAGGAGGGAACGTTAACACCGGGGAGCTGTTTTTT. Translated, it gives CASGGGGNVNTGELFF.

The CDR3 nucleotides read TGTGCCAGCAGGCCTACTAGCGGATCCTACAATGAGCAGTTCTTC. Its translation: CASRPTSGSYNEQFF. The chain combines TRBV2 with TRBJ2-1, with 8 nucleotides matching TRBD2. CDR1 and CDR2 (germline): SNHLY, FYNNEI. V lost 6 bases and J lost 1; bases outside the gene matches: 5. This CDR3 contains 15 residues.

The chain has TRBV6-1 and TRBJ1-6, with 9 bases that match TRBD1. The CDR3 has 15 residues. Germline V lookup: CDR1 MNHNS, CDR2 SASEGT. The ends lost 3 bases at V and 13 bases at J; junction bases unmatched: 10. This CDR3 is CASSDLQGARFPLHF. The CDR3 coding sequence is TGTGCCAGCAGTGATTTACAGGGGGCGCGATTCCCCCTCCACTTT.

J is TRBJ1-5 and V is TRBV21-1; no check of the table's D call, TRBD1, against the DNA was made. TRBV21-1 is reported as a pseudogene. The CDR3 runs 17 residues. The chain's CDR3 is CASSRQVRTGVFQPQHF. The CDR3, as DNA: TGTGCCAGCAGCCGCCAGGTGAGGACAGGGGTTTTTCAGCCCCAGCATTTT.

The chain recombines TRBV28 with TRBJ1-1; D possibly corresponds to TRBD1 (6 bases). Germline V gene sequence: CDR1 MDHEN, CDR2 SYDVKM. This CDR3 has 13 amino acids. Trimming took 11 bases from V and 2 from J, leaving 15 bases between them. The CDR3 DNA sequence: TGTGCCGGGAGGGTAGGGGGTAACACTGAAGCTTTCTTT. Its protein is CAGRVGGNTEAFF.

The chain uses TRBV15 and TRBJ2-6; a weak D match, TRBD2 (6 bases). Trimming cost V 0 bases and J 4 bases, with 19 bases left between them. The CDR3 consists of 19 residues. Germline loops: CDR1 LNHNV, CDR2 YYDKDF (reference sequence). CDR3 sequence: CATSRDRRGTFSGANVLTF. The CDR3 DNA is TGTGCCACCAGCAGAGATCGGAGGGGAACTTTCTCCGGGGCCAACGTCCTGACTTTC.

The chain uses TRBV27 and TRBJ1-1; no clear D. Trimming took off 6 bases at V and 5 bases at J, with 7 bases between the two ends. The CDR3 extends over 11 amino acids. CDR1 is MNHEY, CDR2 SMNVEV, per germline (reference sequence). The CDR3 region has the DNA TGTGCCAGCAGCCTCGGGACTGAAGCTTTCTTT. Its translation is CASSLGTEAFF.

The rearrangement joins TRBV3-1 (or the pseudogene TRBV3-2) to TRBJ1-4; TRBD1 aligns across 10 bases. Germline values: CDR1 LGHDT, CDR2 YNNKEL (reference sequence). The CDR3 contains 14 residues. V shed 9 bases and J 2 bases; nucleotides not matched to a gene: 3. CDR3 in amino acids: CASGTGVTNEKLFF. The CDR3 DNA follows: TGTGCCAGTGGGACAGGGGTGACTAATGAAAAACTGTTTTTT.

The J gene is TRBJ2-1, the V gene TRBV5-1; 12 bases are shared with TRBD1. Germline CDR1 and CDR2: SGHRS and YFSETQ. The CDR3 loop spans 19 amino acids. The V gene end was trimmed by 1 base and the J gene end by 0 bases; junction bases not matched to a gene: 8. As DNA, the CDR3 is TGCGCCAGCAGCTTGTCCGGGACAGGGGGCAGTAGCTCCTACAATGAGCAGTTCTTC. The encoded protein is CASSLSGTGGSSSYNEQFF.

The rearrangement uses TRBV11-2 and TRBJ2-7, with unresolved D. This CDR3 contains 16 residues. The V gene lost 0 bases and the J gene lost 3 bases, with 15 bases spanning the gap. Germline values: CDR1 SGHAT, CDR2 FQNNGV. The CDR3 loop is CASSLDASARSYEQYF. CDR3 in DNA: TGTGCCAGCAGCTTAGATGCGAGCGCGAGAAGCTACGAGCAGTACTTC.

The rearrangement joins TRBV5-6 to TRBJ1-2; no definite D call. The CDR3 spans 14 residues. Per germline, CDR1 SGHDT and CDR2 YYEEEE. V was shortened by 4 bases and J by 4 bases, with 14 bases between the two germline ends. CDR3 region: CASSPLHLTYGYTF. The CDR3 region has the DNA TGTGCCAGCAGCCCGCTTCACTTAACCTATGGCTACACCTTC.

CDR3 sequence reads: CASSSWTGANYGYTF. CDR3 nucleotides: TGTGCCAGCAGTTCCTGGACAGGGGCTAACTATGGCTACACCTTC. This chain joins TRBV28 and TRBJ1-2; TRBD1 matches at 9 bases. V gave up 4 bases and J gave up 0 bases; unmatched junction bases: 3. The germline V gene has CDR1 MDHEN and CDR2 SYDVKM. This CDR3 spans 15 amino acids.

V is TRBV3-1 (or the pseudogene TRBV3-2) and J is TRBJ1-5; D is possibly TRBD1 (6 bases). CDR3 length: 13 residues. Trimming pared 3 bases from V and 7 bases from J, leaving 10 bases between. The germline V gene encodes CDR1 LGHDT and CDR2 YNNKEL (reference sequence). CDR3 loop: CASSHRGEQPQHF. The CDR3 region has the DNA TGTGCCAGCAGCCACAGGGGTGAACAGCCCCAGCATTTT.

The chain couples TRBV5-7 to TRBJ2-7; 7 bases line up with TRBD2. TRBV5-7 is recorded as an ORF, its role being uncertain. CDR3 size: 14 residues. V lost 2 bases, J lost 4 bases, and 6 bases stayed unmatched. CDR3 protein: CASSFRGSRYEQYF. CDR3 bases: TGTGCCAGCAGCTTTCGCGGGAGTAGGTACGAGCAGTACTTC.

The chain carries TRBV6-2 or TRBV6-3 and TRBJ1-5, with a possible D match to TRBD1 (6 bases). Germline V gives CDR1 MNHEY, CDR2 SVGEGT. Trimming removed 6 bases from V and 4 bases from J, with 16 bases in between. This CDR3 contains 15 residues. The CDR3 region has the DNA TGTGCCAGCAGCACCGGGACAATAAGAAATCAGCCCCAGCATTTT. This encodes CASSTGTIRNQPQHF.

The chain couples TRBV19 to TRBJ1-2; weak D call: TRBD1 (6 bases). Germline V gene data show CDR1 as LNHDA and CDR2 as SQIVND (reference sequence). There are 15 residues in the CDR3. Trimming pared 2 bases from V and 5 bases from J, leaving 15 bases between. The CDR3 region is CASSIRGGGGYGYTF. The CDR3 region has the DNA TGTGCCAGTAGTATACGCGGGGGAGGGGGATATGGCTACACCTTC.

This rearrangement joins TRBV7-9 to TRBJ1-3; D unclear. Germline CDR1 is SEHNR and CDR2 is FQNEAQ (reference sequence). The CDR3 length is 16 residues. V was pared by 0 bases and J by 4 bases, with 13 bases between. The CDR3 DNA reads as TGTGCCAGCAGCTTAGCGGGAGGTACTGGCGGAAACACCATATATTTT. Protein: CASSLAGGTGGNTIYF.